Sequencing of this TCR beta chain was carried out in a study of OX40 agonist ivuxolimab in advanced cancers. To note about this clone: Its antigen is undetermined.

The CDR3 loop spans 13 amino acids. Germline trimming cut 6 bases from V and 2 bases from J; bases unmatched to any gene: 2. Germline CDR1 reads MNHNS; CDR2 reads SASEGT. Measured with immunoSEQ multiplex PCR; TCRdb has only the in-frame clones, and not every one. The sample has 90,000 to 150,000 clones; 85% to 90% are singletons. Study findings and constraints: With doses of 0.1-3.0 mg/kg, partial responders showed among the lowest clonal expansion. CD4+ and CD8+ T cells in blood underwent clonal expansion by week 6 at 0.1 to 3.0 mg/kg. Some nonresponders additionally presented with little normalized T-cell clonal expansion.

The specimen was CD4+ or CD8+ T cells sorted from blood, collected in a trial of the OX40 agonist ivuxolimab. This chain links TRBV6-1 with TRBJ2-3; TRBD2 agrees at 7 bases. The clonotype was recovered from an adult with an advanced solid tumor such as melanoma, head and neck, liver or kidney cancer. The CDR3 DNA follows: TGTGCCAGCAGGCGGGACTACACAGATACGCAGTATTTT. It specifies CASRRDYTDTQYF.